These T cell receptor beta chains were read from a single sample in a study of control samples from healthy donors and cancer patients. Here immunoSEQ multiplex PCR was the method, and the copy in TCRdb shows in-frame clones only, minus some. The profile shows 15,000 to 20,000 clones, roughly 84% of them singletons. The sequencing input was PBMCs. The origin of the receptors is a woman in her sixties or seventies with colorectal cancer. Both conserved end residues are part of each CDR3. The D gene is left open where the match is weak. Not every row has a clone size; where given, it reads once, few, many or a size class.

>TRBV9|TRBJ2-1|TRBD2|NA
TGTGCCAGCAGCGTAGATGGTAGCGGGAGCTCCTACAATGAGCAGTTCTTC
CASSVDGSGSSYNEQFF
>TRBV30|TRBJ1-4|TRBD1|NA
TGTGCCTGGAGGGGACAGGGCGGAAAACTGTTTTTT
CAWRGQGGKLFF
>TRBV20-1|TRBJ2-7|TRBD1|NA
TGCAGTGCTAGAGATGGACAGGGAGAGTACTTC
CSARDGQGEYF
>TRBV6-5|TRBJ2-1|NA|NA
TGTGCCACCCTAGACAGGATGACCTTCAATGAGCAGTTCTTC
CATLDRMTFNEQFF
>TRBV4-3|TRBJ1-5|NA|few
TGCGCCAGCAGCCAAGATCGAACAGACTATCAGCCCCAGCATTTT
CASSQDRTDYQPQHF
>TRBV10-2|TRBJ2-7|NA|NA
TGCGCCAGCAGTGGAGCAGCAGCCTACGAGCAGTACTTC
CASSGAAAYEQYF
>TRBV9|TRBJ1-6|TRBD1|NA
TGTGCCAGCAGCCCCACGACAGGGGTGGATAATTCACCCCTCCACTTT
CASSPTTGVDNSPLHF
>TRBV5-4|TRBJ2-1|NA|NA
TGTGCCAGCAGCTTGTTCGGCACGGCGGTCCATGAGCAGTTCTTC
CASSLFGTAVHEQFF
>TRBV11-3|TRBJ1-2|NA|NA
TGTGCCAGCAGCTTAGATCGAGGGACGGACCTCTATGGCTACACCTTC
CASSLDRGTDLYGYTF
>TRBV4-2|TRBJ1-4|NA|once
TGTGCCAGCAGCCGAAACGGAGGGGTCGATGATGAAAAACTGTTTTTT
CASSRNGGVDDEKLFF
>TRBV4-1|TRBJ1-4|TRBD1|NA
TGCGCCAGCAGCCTACAGGGGTTCCGGGAAAAACTGTTTTTT
CASSLQGFREKLFF
>TRBV5-1|TRBJ2-7|TRBD1|NA
TGCGCCAGCGGACCACGACCGGGACAGGGGGCTGGGGAGCAGTACTTC
CASGPRPGQGAGEQYF
>TRBV4-1|TRBJ2-3|TRBD2|NA
TGCGCCAGCAGCCAAGAGGGGCTAGCGGCAGATACGCAGTATTTT
CASSQEGLAADTQYF
>TRBV6-5|TRBJ1-6|NA|NA
TGTGCCAGCAGTCGCAGGGATAAGAATTCACCCCTCCACTTT
CASSRRDKNSPLHF
>TRBV14|TRBJ1-1|NA|NA
TGTGCCAGCAGCCAAGTAGGGTCGAACACTGAAGCTTTCTTT
CASSQVGSNTEAFF
>TRBV7-2|TRBJ2-3|NA|NA
TGTGCCAGCAGCTTAGGTGGGGGGCCGGTAGATACGCAGTATTTT
CASSLGGGPVDTQYF
>TRBV19|TRBJ2-5|NA|NA
TGTGCCAGTAGCCAAATGGGGCAGAGCCAAGAGACCCAGTACTTC
CASSQMGQSQETQYF
>TRBV14|TRBJ2-5|NA|NA
TGTGCCAGCAGCCCCCTAAGGAACAGCGGGTCCCAAGAGACCCAGTACTTC
CASSPLRNSGSQETQYF